Each of the 21 T cell receptor beta chains below was sequenced from the same sample in a study of T cell changes during pregnancy in multiple sclerosis. Clones were sequenced by immunoSEQ multiplex PCR, and TCRdb holds only the in-frame ones, with some missing. The repertoire consists of 100,000 to 150,000 clones, with 90% to 95% occurring once and the leading ten covering 6.2%. The specimen comprised peripheral blood, sampled before pregnancy. The receptors originated from a female donor with multiple sclerosis, enrolled in a pregnancy study.

This rearrangement joins TRBV9 to TRBJ2-1, with D perhaps matching TRBD2 (6 bases). The length of the CDR3 is 15 residues. Per germline, CDR1 SGDLS and CDR2 YYNGEE. Trimming left V 3 bases short and J 3 bases short, with 13 bases between. The CDR3: CASSAPGLNYNEQFF. The CDR3 DNA sequence: TGTGCCAGCAGCGCTCCGGGACTTAACTACAATGAGCAGTTCTTC. Variable domain in full (rest from reference TRBV9 and TRBJ2-1): DSGVTQTPKHLITATGQRVTLRCSPRSGDLSVYWYQQSLDQGLQFLIQYYNGEERAKGNILERFSAQQFPDLHSELNLSSLELGDSALYFCASSAPGLNYNEQFFGPGTRLTVL.

The rearrangement uses TRBV25-1 and TRBJ1-2; TRBD1 agrees at 10 bases. The CDR3 runs 14 residues. The germline V gene has CDR1 MGHDK and CDR2 SYGVNS. With 3 bases clipped from V and 7 bases from J, the junction kept 5 bases outside the gene matches. CDR3 nucleotide sequence: TGTGCCAGCAGTGACCCGGGACAGGGGTTTGGCTACACCTTC. Its protein product is CASSDPGQGFGYTF.

V and J are TRBV6-1 and TRBJ2-1; the D gene is possibly TRBD1 (6 bases). V was cut by 1 base and J by 7 bases, with 20 bases left in between. From germline, CDR1 is MNHNS and CDR2 SASEGT. The CDR3 covers 17 residues. The CDR3 bases are TGTGCCAGCAGTGAAGGGGGTCTGGGGGCAGAAAAGAATGAGCAGTTCTTC. It translates to CASSEGGLGAEKNEQFF.

The CDR3 is CASSFGGGLAFDEQYF. The CDR3 DNA follows: TGCGCCAGCAGCTTCGGGGGGGGGTTGGCTTTCGACGAGCAGTACTTC. V usage is TRBV5-1 and J usage is TRBJ2-7; 8 positions match TRBD2. After removal of 2 bases from V and 5 bases from J, the junction contained 12 bases not matched to a gene. The CDR3 runs 16 residues. Germline V gene lookup returns CDR1 SGHRS and CDR2 YFSETQ.

This chain joins TRBV7-8 and TRBJ2-7, with TRBD1 identical over 10 bases. Germline assignment: CDR1 SGHVS and CDR2 FQNEAQ. Unmatched junction bases numbered 18, after V lost 3 bases and J lost 7 bases. The CDR3 contains 18 residues. The CDR3 coding sequence is TGTGCCAGCAGCTTGCCTGGGCAATCCGGGACAGGGGCCCATGAGCAGTACTTC. It encodes CASSLPGQSGTGAHEQYF.

This sequence joins TRBV5-1 and TRBJ2-3; 8 bases line up with TRBD2. Germline lookup yields CDR1 SGHRS and CDR2 YFSETQ. With 0 bases clipped from V and 0 bases from J, the junction kept 6 bases outside the gene matches. The CDR3 spans 17 residues. The CDR3 is CASSLALLAESTDTQYF. CDR3 coding DNA: TGCGCCAGCAGCTTGGCCCTACTAGCGGAAAGCACAGATACGCAGTATTTT.

This chain links TRBV7-9 with TRBJ1-2; D possibly corresponds to TRBD1 (5 bases). Per germline, CDR1 SEHNR and CDR2 FQNEAQ (reference sequence). The ends were cut back, 1 base at V and 6 bases at J, with 9 bases in the middle. The CDR3 is 13 residues long. The DNA for the CDR3 is TGTGCCAGCAGCTTAGGCCGGGGGAATGGCTACACCTTC. Translation: CASSLGRGNGYTF.

The rearrangement joins TRBV4-2 to TRBJ2-7; unclear D gene. CDR1 LGHNA and CDR2 YNFKEQ come from the germline V gene. Trimming removed 5 bases from V and 7 bases from J, with 18 bases in between. This CDR3 contains 14 residues. CDR3 sequence: CASSSGFHPREQYF. Here the CDR3 DNA reads TGTGCCAGCAGCTCCGGGTTCCATCCTCGGGAGCAGTACTTC.

V is TRBV10-3 and J is TRBJ2-5; 12 nucleotides align to TRBD1. Losses at the gene ends were 6 bases for V and 4 bases for J; bases not matched to a gene: 6. The CDR3 runs to 15 residues. Germline V CDR1 and CDR2: ENHRY, SYGVKD. The CDR3 loop reads CAIRTGTGGGETQYF. In nucleotides, the CDR3 is TGTGCCATCAGAACCGGGACAGGGGGCGGAGAGACCCAGTACTTC.

V is TRBV5-1 and J is TRBJ2-7, with 10 positions matching TRBD2. Germline trimming cut 4 bases from V and 3 bases from J; bases unmatched to any gene: 4. CDR3 length: 14 amino acids. CDR1 is SGHRS, CDR2 YFSETQ, per germline. CDR3 in amino acids: CASSVGLADYEQYF. In nucleotides, the CDR3 is TGCGCCAGCAGCGTAGGACTAGCGGACTACGAGCAGTACTTC.

CDR3 region: CAGAGQGPNTEAFF. In DNA, the CDR3 is TGTGCCGGCGCAGGACAGGGCCCGAACACTGAAGCTTTCTTT. The chain links TRBV30 to TRBJ1-1; 8 bases fit TRBD1. Losses at the gene ends were 8 bases for V and 1 base for J; bases not matched to a gene: 9. The CDR3 spans 14 residues. Germline V gene sequence: CDR1 GTSNPN, CDR2 SVGIG (reference sequence).

This rearrangement joins TRBV9 to TRBJ1-4, with D tentatively TRBD1 (6 bases). The CDR3 sequence is 14 residues long. Germline V gives CDR1 SGDLS, CDR2 YYNGEE. V lost 3 bases to trimming and J lost 14 bases, with 20 bases between them. CDR3 in DNA: TGTGCCAGCAGCGCGGGGTCGGGGGGCGCGGGGCTGTTTTTT. Translating it yields CASSAGSGGAGLFF.

The CDR3 sequence is CASSLAGVSNEQFF. The CDR3 nucleotides are TGTGCCAGCAGCTTAGCGGGAGTAAGCAATGAGCAGTTCTTC. V is TRBV7-9 and J is TRBJ2-1; tentatively, D is TRBD2 (5 bases). Germline V CDR1 and CDR2: SEHNR, FQNEAQ (reference sequence). The V and J ends lost 0 bases and 6 bases respectively, with 9 bases between them. This CDR3 is built from 14 residues.

V usage is TRBV7-2 and J usage is TRBJ2-3; D remains unclear. V lost 1 base, J lost 5 bases, and 7 bases lay in between. Germline-derived CDR1 and CDR2 are SGHTA and FQGNSA. The CDR3 consists of 13 residues. CDR3 in amino acids: CASSLEVRDTQYF. In nucleotides, the CDR3 is TGTGCCAGCAGCTTAGAAGTTAGAGATACGCAGTATTTT.

The rearrangement links TRBV6-6 to TRBJ1-2; D gene ambiguous. Germline V lookup: CDR1 MNHNY, CDR2 SVGAGI (reference sequence). V was clipped by 0 bases and J by 7 bases, with 6 bases between them. The CDR3 has 12 amino acids. CDR3 protein: CASSYSSGGYTF. CDR3 nucleotide sequence: TGTGCCAGCAGTTACTCGAGCGGTGGCTACACCTTC.

The rearrangement uses TRBV6-5 and TRBJ2-7; D uncertain. CDR3 size: 16 residues. The germline gives CDR1 MNHEY, CDR2 SVGAGI. The ends were cut back, 4 bases at V and 0 bases at J, with 16 bases in the middle. CDR3 loop: CASSLSLLWSSYEQYF. The CDR3 DNA reads TGTGCCAGCAGTTTGTCCCTTCTTTGGAGCTCCTACGAGCAGTACTTC.

This chain joins TRBV10-1 and TRBJ2-3; D is unclear. CDR3 size: 13 residues. V was cut by 2 bases and J by 6 bases, with 9 bases left in between. The germline CDR1 and CDR2 sequences are WNHNN and SYGVQD (reference sequence). DNA of the CDR3: TGCGCCAGCAGTGAGGGGCTGATGGATACGCAGTATTTT. It translates to CASSEGLMDTQYF.

The chain employs TRBV4-2 and TRBJ2-7; D is possibly TRBD2 (5 bases). There are 16 residues in the CDR3. CDR1 is LGHNA and CDR2 is YNFKEQ in the germline V gene. V shed 5 bases and J shed 2 bases, with 19 bases lying between them. The CDR3 loop is CASSLVTGTLPYEQYF. The DNA of the CDR3 is TGTGCCAGCAGCTTGGTTACGGGAACCCTACCCTACGAGCAGTACTTC.

The genes are TRBV5-1 and TRBJ2-1; 7 bases are shared with TRBD1. Trimming cost V 2 bases and J 3 bases; bases outside gene matches: 5. There are 15 residues in the CDR3. The germline CDR1 and CDR2 sequences are SGHRS and YFSETQ. The CDR3 reads CASSFPAGGYNEQFF. CDR3 nucleotide sequence: TGCGCCAGCAGCTTCCCGGCAGGGGGCTACAATGAGCAGTTCTTC.

This clone was counted a few times. V is TRBV2 and J is TRBJ1-5, with no clear D. CDR3 length equals 12 residues. Germline CDR1 SNHLY, CDR2 FYNNEI. The germline V and J ends were trimmed by 3 bases and 6 bases, with 6 bases remaining between them. CDR3 sequence: CASSDGSQPQHF. The CDR3 nucleotides are TGTGCCAGCAGTGACGGGAGTCAGCCCCAGCATTTT. Combining the CDR3 with reference TRBV2 and TRBJ1-5 gives the whole variable domain EPEVTQTPSHQVTQMGQEVILRCVPISNHLYFYWYRQILGQKVEFLVSFYNNEISEKSEIFDDQFSVERPDGSNFTLKIRSTKLEDSAMYFCASSDGSQPQHFGDGTRLSIL.

A word on this clone: Germline is not matched at one junction end, which may reflect a read error. Other DNA sequences in this sample translate to the same CDR3. The J gene is TRBJ2-5, the V gene TRBV5-1; D possibly corresponds to TRBD1 (6 bases). In germline, CDR1 is SGHRS, CDR2 YFSETQ. This CDR3 is built from 15 residues. The chain's CDR3 is CASSLEGRGQETQYF. The CDR3 DNA reads as TGCGCCAGCAGTTTGGAAGGCAGGGGCCAAGAGACCCAGTACTTC. The full variable domain, its missing parts supplied by reference TRBV5-1 and TRBJ2-5, is KAGVTQTPRYLIKTRGQQVTLSCSPISGHRSVSWYQQTPGQGLQFLFEYFSETQRNKGNFPGRFSGRQFSNSRSEMNVSTLELGDSALYLCASSLEGRGQETQYFGPGTRLLVL.